This TCR beta chain was sequenced for a study of CD8 T cells in Susac syndrome. Reverse transcription of about 0.5 to 1 ug RNA used random hexamers. Multiplex PCR with immunoSEQ amplified the TCR beta CDR3 across 54 Vbeta and 13 Jbeta. TCRdb reanalysed the immunoSEQ multiplex PCR reads using MiXCR and keeps one entry per CDR3 protein. The sample has more than 100,000 distinct CDR3 sequences, over 80% seen once; the top ten hold 0.45% to 0.6%. Trimming removed 1 base from V and 1 base from J, with 16 bases in between. The CDR3 sequence is 17 residues long. The sequenced sample was CD8+ T cells from PBMCs. The clonotype originates from a human donor with multiple sclerosis. The chain recombines TRBV12-3 or TRBV12-4 with TRBJ1-2; D is perhaps TRBD1 (6 bases). The CDR3, as DNA: TGTGCCAGCAGTTTAGGTGGTGCGGGGGCCGGTAACTATGGCTACACCTTC. Translation gives CASSLGGAGAGNYGYTF.